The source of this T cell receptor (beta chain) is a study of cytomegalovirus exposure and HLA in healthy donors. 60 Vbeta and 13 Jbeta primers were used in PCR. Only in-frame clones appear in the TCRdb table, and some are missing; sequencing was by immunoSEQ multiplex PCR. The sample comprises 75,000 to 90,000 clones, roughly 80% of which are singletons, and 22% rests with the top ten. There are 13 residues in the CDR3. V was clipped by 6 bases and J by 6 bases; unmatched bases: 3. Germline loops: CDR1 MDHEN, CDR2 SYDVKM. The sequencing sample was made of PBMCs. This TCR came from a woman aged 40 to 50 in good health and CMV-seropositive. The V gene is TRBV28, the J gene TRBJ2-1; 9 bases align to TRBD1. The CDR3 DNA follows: TGTGCCAGCAGACGGGACAGGGTCAATGAGCAGTTCTTC. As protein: CASRRDRVNEQFF.